This entry features one T cell receptor beta chain sequence. The antigen remains unidentified. PCR was performed using 60 Vbeta and 13 Jbeta primers. This table comes from immunoSEQ multiplex PCR, and its TCRdb copy is limited to in-frame clones, with some not included. The top ten hold approximately 2.5% of the sample, which has some 200,000 clones, 75% to 90% seen once. The record originates from a study of cytomegalovirus exposure and HLA in healthy donors. Study at large: The study placed about 86% of its approximately 360 genotyped donors in the Caucasian-associated ancestry cluster.

After removal of 4 bases from V and 3 bases from J, the junction contained 3 bases not matched to a gene. Germline CDR1 and CDR2: SGHRS and YFSETQ. This CDR3 spans 15 amino acids. The study, taken as a whole, reports: The investigators catalogued 150 to 200 TCR beta chains as cytomegalovirus-associated.

V is TRBV5-1 and J is TRBJ2-2, with 10 bases fitting TRBD2. Input material: PBMCs. The origin of this receptor is a woman in her 40s in good health and CMV-seronegative. CDR3: CASSMLAGDTGELFF. DNA for the CDR3: TGCGCCAGCAGCATGCTAGCGGGAGACACCGGGGAGCTGTTTTTT.